This TCR beta chain was sequenced in a study of technical replicates of blood from several donors. The CDR3 sequence is 14 residues long. From germline, CDR1 is ENHRY and CDR2 SYGVKD. V shed 4 bases and J shed 3 bases, with 12 bases lying between them. This table comes from immunoSEQ multiplex PCR, and its TCRdb copy is limited to in-frame clones, with some not included. The table has under 95,000 clones, roughly 94% seen once; the top ten hold 0.25%. This sequence joins TRBV10-3 and TRBJ2-5, with D tentatively TRBD1 (6 bases). This TCR was recovered from a human donor in good health. Sequenced input: T cells isolated from PBMCs. The CDR3 sequence: CAISGGLVEETQYF. CDR3 in DNA: TGTGCCATCAGTGGGGGGCTAGTGGAAGAGACCCAGTACTTC.